This T cell receptor beta chain is from a study of blood T cell repertoires in COVID-19. As handled by the study authors: Quantification of nucleated cells was approximated via reference gene primer amplification. Sequencing used immunoSEQ multiplex PCR; TCRdb keeps in-frame clones, though not all of them. V, J and clone size are taken as reported in that table, and D and trimming were inferred from the DNA itself. Among roughly 250,000 clones listed, 80% to 90% were seen once. From germline, CDR1 is MNHEY and CDR2 SVGAGI. V was pared by 6 bases and J by 2 bases, with 14 bases between. The CDR3 contains 15 residues.

The TCR comes from a woman between 25 and 40 years old who had recovered from COVID-19. V usage is TRBV6-5 and J usage is TRBJ2-1, with D possibly being TRBD1 (6 bases). Sample: PBMCs or T cells enriched from blood (not recorded which). Here the CDR3 DNA reads TGTGCCAGCAGCCCCCGGGACACCCCCTACAATGAGCAGTTCTTC. It is translated as CASSPRDTPYNEQFF.